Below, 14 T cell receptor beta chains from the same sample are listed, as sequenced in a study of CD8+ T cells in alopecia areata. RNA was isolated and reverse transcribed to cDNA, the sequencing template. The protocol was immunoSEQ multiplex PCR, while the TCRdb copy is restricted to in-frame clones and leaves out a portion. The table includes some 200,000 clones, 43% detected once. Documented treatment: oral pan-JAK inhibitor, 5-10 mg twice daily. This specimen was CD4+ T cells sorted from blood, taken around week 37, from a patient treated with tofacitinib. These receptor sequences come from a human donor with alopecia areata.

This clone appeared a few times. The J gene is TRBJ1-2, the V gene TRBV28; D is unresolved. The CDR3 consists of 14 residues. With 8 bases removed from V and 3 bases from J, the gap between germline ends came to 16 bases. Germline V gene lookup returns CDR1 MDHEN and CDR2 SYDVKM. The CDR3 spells CASSPGRGDYGYTF. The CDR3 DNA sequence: TGTGCCAGCTCCCCGGGCCGTGGGGACTATGGCTACACCTTC.

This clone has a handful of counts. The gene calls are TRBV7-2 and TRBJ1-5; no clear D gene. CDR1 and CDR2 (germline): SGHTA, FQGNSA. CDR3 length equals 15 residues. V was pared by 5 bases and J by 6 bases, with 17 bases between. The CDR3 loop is CASSPQRGRGQPQHF. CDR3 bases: TGTGCCAGCAGCCCCCAAAGAGGTCGAGGTCAGCCCCAGCATTTT.

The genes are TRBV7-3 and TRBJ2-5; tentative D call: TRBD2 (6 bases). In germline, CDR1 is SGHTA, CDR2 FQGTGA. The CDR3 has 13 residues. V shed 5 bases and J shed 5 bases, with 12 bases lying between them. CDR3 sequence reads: CASSPGAGETQYF. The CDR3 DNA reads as TGTGCCAGCAGCCCTGGGGCGGGGGAGACCCAGTACTTC.

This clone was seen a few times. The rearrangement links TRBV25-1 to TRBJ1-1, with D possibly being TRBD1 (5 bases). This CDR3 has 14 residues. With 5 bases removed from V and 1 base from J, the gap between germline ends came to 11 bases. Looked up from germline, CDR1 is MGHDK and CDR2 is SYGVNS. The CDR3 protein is CASSLQGSNTEAFF. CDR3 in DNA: TGTGCCAGCAGTCTCCAGGGATCGAACACTGAAGCTTTCTTT. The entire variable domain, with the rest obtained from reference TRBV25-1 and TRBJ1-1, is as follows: EADIYQTPRYLVIGTGKKITLECSQTMGHDKMYWYQQDPGMELHLIHYSYGVNSTEKGDLSSESTVSRIRTEHFPLTLESARPSHTSQYLCASSLQGSNTEAFFGQGTRLTVV.

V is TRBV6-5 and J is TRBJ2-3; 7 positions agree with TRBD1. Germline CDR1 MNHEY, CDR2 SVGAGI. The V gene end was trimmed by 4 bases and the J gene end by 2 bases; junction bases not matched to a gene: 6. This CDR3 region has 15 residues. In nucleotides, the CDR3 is TGTGCCAGCAGTTTCCCAGGGGGTAACACAGATACGCAGTATTTT. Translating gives CASSFPGGNTDTQYF.

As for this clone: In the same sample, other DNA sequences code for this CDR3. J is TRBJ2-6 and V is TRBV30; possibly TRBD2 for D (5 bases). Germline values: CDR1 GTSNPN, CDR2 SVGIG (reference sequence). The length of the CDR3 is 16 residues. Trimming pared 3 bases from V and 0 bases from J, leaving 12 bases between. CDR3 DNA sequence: TGTGCCTGGAGCCCACCCGGGGTCTCTGGGGCCAACGTCCTGACTTTC. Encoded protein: CAWSPPGVSGANVLTF.

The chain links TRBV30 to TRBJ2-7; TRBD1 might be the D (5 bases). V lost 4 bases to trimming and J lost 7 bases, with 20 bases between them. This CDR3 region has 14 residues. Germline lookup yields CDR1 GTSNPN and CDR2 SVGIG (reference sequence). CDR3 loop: CAWNKLGPFGEQYF. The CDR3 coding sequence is TGTGCCTGGAACAAGTTGGGGCCCTTCGGGGAGCAGTACTTC.

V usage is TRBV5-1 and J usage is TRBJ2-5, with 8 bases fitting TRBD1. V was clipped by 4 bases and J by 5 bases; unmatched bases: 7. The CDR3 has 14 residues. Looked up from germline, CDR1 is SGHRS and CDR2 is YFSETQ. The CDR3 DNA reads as TGCGCCAGCAGCGCCGGGACAGGCATCGAGACCCAGTACTTC. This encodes CASSAGTGIETQYF.

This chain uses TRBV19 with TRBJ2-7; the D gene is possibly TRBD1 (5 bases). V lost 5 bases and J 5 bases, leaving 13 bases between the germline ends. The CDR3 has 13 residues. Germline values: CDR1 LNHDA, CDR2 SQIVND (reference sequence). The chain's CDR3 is CASSGHSFDEQYF. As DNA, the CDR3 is TGTGCCAGTAGTGGACACTCCTTCGACGAGCAGTACTTC.

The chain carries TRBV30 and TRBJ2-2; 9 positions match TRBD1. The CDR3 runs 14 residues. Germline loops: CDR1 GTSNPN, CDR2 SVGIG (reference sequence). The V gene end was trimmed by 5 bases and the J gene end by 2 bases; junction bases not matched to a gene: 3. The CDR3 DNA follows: TGTGCCTGGGTACAGGGGGCTAACACCGGGGAGCTGTTTTTT. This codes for CAWVQGANTGELFF.

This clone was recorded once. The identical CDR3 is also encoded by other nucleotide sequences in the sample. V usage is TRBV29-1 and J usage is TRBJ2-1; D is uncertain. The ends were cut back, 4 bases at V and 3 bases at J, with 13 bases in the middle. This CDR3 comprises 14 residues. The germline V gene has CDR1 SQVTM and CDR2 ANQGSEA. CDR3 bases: TGCAGCGTTGTTCCGGGCTACCTCTACAATGAGCAGTTCTTC. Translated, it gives CSVVPGYLYNEQFF.

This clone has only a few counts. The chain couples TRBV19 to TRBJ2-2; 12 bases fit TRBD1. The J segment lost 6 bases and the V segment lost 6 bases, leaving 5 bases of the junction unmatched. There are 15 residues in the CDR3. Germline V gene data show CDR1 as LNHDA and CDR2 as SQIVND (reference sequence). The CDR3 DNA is TGTGCCAGTAGACTCCGGGACAGGGGGCCCGGGGAGCTGTTTTTT. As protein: CASRLRDRGPGELFF.

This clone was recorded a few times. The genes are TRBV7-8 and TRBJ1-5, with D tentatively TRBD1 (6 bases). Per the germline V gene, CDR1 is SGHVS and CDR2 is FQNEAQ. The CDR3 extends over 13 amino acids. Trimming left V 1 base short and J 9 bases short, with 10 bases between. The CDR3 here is CASSLGGARPQHF. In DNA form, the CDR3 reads TGTGCCAGCAGCTTAGGGGGGGCTCGGCCCCAGCATTTT. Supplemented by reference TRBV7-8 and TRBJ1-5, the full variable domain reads GAGVSQSPRYKVAKRGQDVALRCDPISGHVSLFWYQQALGQGPEFLTYFQNEAQLDKSGLPSDRFFAERPEGSVSTLKIQRTQQEDSAVYLCASSLGGARPQHFGDGTRLSIL.

CDR3 in amino acids: CSVSLGGASLTEQYF. Here the CDR3 DNA reads TGCAGCGTCTCCCTGGGGGGGGCGTCATTGACCGAGCAGTACTTC. The rearrangement links TRBV29-1 to TRBJ2-7, with a tentative D call TRBD2 (7 bases). The CDR3 totals 15 residues. With 6 bases removed from V and 6 bases from J, the gap between germline ends came to 24 bases. Germline V lookup: CDR1 SQVTM, CDR2 ANQGSEA.